This T cell receptor beta chain was documented in a study of cytotoxic CD8 clonotypes in ibrutinib-treated CLL. Produced via immunoSEQ multiplex PCR; TCRdb's table is partial and in-frame only. The sample gives fewer than 75,000 clones, approximately 71% of which show up once; around two fifths is in the top ten. For this clone: What it recognizes is unknown.

CDR1 is SGHAT, CDR2 FQNNGV, per germline. This CDR3 spans 17 amino acids. V was shortened by 0 bases and J by 6 bases, with 18 bases between the two germline ends. General study findings and limits: A rise in clonality was seen at ibrutinib response, and a fall back toward baseline was seen at progression. Investigators sampled sustained-remission and progressing patients at differing times. Public clonotypes were uncommon and contracted or stayed stable on treatment. Starting clonality was above that of age-matched healthy donors and tracked circulating CD8+ T-cell counts.

This chain connects TRBV11-2 to TRBJ2-1, with TRBD2 as a possible D gene (6 bases). The specimen comprised PBMCs, sampled after 12 months of ibrutinib treatment. This clonotype was sampled from a human donor with chronic lymphocytic leukemia. CDR3 region: CASSLEWGLYKSNEQFF. For the CDR3, the DNA is TGTGCCAGCAGCTTAGAATGGGGACTGTACAAATCCAATGAGCAGTTCTTC.